These 14 T cell receptor beta chains came from one sample sequenced in a study of blood T cell repertoires in COVID-19. Measured with immunoSEQ multiplex PCR; TCRdb has only the in-frame clones, and not every one. The data hold about 200,000 clones, with about 88% observed a single time. The sequencing sample was made of peripheral blood. The origin of the receptors is a woman between 45 and 60 years old with COVID-19, enrolled during active disease.

This chain uses TRBV5-1 with TRBJ1-1; D ambiguous. Trimming removed 4 bases at V and 11 bases at J, with 27 bases between. CDR3 length: 16 residues. In germline, CDR1 is SGHRS, CDR2 YFSETQ. Written as DNA, the CDR3 is TGCGCCAGCAGCCATTCTCGTCCTACCGGGTTTCTCGGGGCTTTCTTT. The encoded protein is CASSHSRPTGFLGAFF.

The V and J genes are TRBV11-3 and TRBJ2-1; 7 nucleotides align to TRBD1. V lost 4 bases and J lost 9; bases outside the gene matches: 9. The CDR3 totals 14 residues. From germline, CDR1 is SGHNT and CDR2 YENEEA. Here the CDR3 DNA reads TGTGCCAGCAGCTCGCGACAGGGTAGGGGTGAGCAGTTCTTC. Residues: CASSSRQGRGEQFF.

This chain joins TRBV28 and TRBJ1-6, with D perhaps TRBD1 (5 bases). Between the trimmed V and J ends, which lost 4 bases and 0 bases, there was a span of 19 bases. The CDR3 extends over 19 amino acids. CDR1 and CDR2 (germline): MDHEN, SYDVKM. The chain's CDR3 is CASSSSLRQTFSYNSPLHF. DNA for the CDR3: TGTGCCAGCAGTTCCTCCCTAAGACAGACGTTCTCCTATAATTCACCCCTCCACTTT.

The chain joins TRBV19 to TRBJ1-1, with 7 bases fitting TRBD1. The ends lost 5 bases at V and 0 bases at J; junction bases unmatched: 3. This CDR3 comprises 14 residues. Germline-derived CDR1 and CDR2 are LNHDA and SQIVND (reference sequence). CDR3 protein: CASSVQGMNTEAFF. CDR3 sequence (DNA): TGTGCCAGTAGTGTACAGGGGATGAACACTGAAGCTTTCTTT. The whole variable domain, filled in from reference TRBV19 and TRBJ1-1, reads DGGITQSPKYLFRKEGQNVTLSCEQNLNHDAMYWYRQDPGQGLRLIYYSQIVNDFQKGDIAEGYSVSREKKESFPLTVTSAQKNPTAFYLCASSVQGMNTEAFFGQGTRLTVV.

The J gene is TRBJ2-7, the V gene TRBV14; D uncertain. Germline V gene lookup returns CDR1 SGHDN and CDR2 FVKESK. Trimming pared 1 base from V and 3 bases from J, leaving 4 bases between. The CDR3 spans 12 residues. This CDR3 is CASSQAGYEQYF. The CDR3 region has the DNA TGTGCCAGCAGCCAAGCGGGCTACGAGCAGTACTTC.

The sample holds one count of this clone. The V and J genes are TRBV5-1 and TRBJ2-1; 10 nucleotides line up with TRBD1. The CDR3 spans 16 residues. Germline-derived CDR1 and CDR2 are SGHRS and YFSETQ. V trimming: 2 bases; J trimming: 6 bases; junction bases outside the gene matches: 8. CDR3 bases: TGCGCCAGCAGCTTACGACAGGGGGCGGGATCCAATGAGCAGTTCTTC. It encodes CASSLRQGAGSNEQFF.

J is TRBJ1-2 and V is TRBV5-5, with 8 positions matching TRBD1. Germline CDR1 reads SGHKS; CDR2 reads YYEKEE (reference sequence). CDR3 length: 14 residues. Unmatched junction bases numbered 5, after V lost 0 bases and J lost 7 bases. The CDR3 protein is CASSLEGQGIGYTF. The CDR3 DNA reads as TGTGCCAGCAGCTTGGAAGGACAGGGAATTGGCTACACCTTC.

The V gene is TRBV6-5, the J gene TRBJ1-2, with unresolved D. The germline V and J ends were trimmed by 3 bases and 8 bases, with 16 bases remaining between them. Germline CDR1 MNHEY, CDR2 SVGAGI. CDR3 length equals 14 residues. CDR3 in DNA: TGTGCCAGCAGTTATAGAGTCGACCCCGGGGGCTACACCTTC. This encodes CASSYRVDPGGYTF.

This chain links TRBV19 with TRBJ2-3; D call uncertain. Between the trimmed V and J ends, which lost 6 bases and 0 bases, there was a span of 13 bases. Germline CDR1 reads LNHDA; CDR2 reads SQIVND (reference sequence). The CDR3 consists of 15 residues. This chain's CDR3 is CASSPAHSSTDTQYF. The DNA for the CDR3 is TGTGCCAGTAGCCCCGCGCACAGCAGCACAGATACGCAGTATTTT.

CDR3 coding DNA: TGTGCCAGCAGCCTTCACGGGAAGGGTGGCTACACCTTC. It specifies CASSLHGKGGYTF. The chain links TRBV6-6 to TRBJ1-2; D ambiguous. In germline, CDR1 is MNHNY, CDR2 SVGAGI (reference sequence). Trimming stripped 6 bases from V and 7 bases from J, with 15 bases between. The CDR3 totals 13 residues.

The genes are TRBV27 and TRBJ2-7, with D possibly matching TRBD1 (6 bases). The CDR3 has 16 residues. Germline loops: CDR1 MNHEY, CDR2 SMNVEV (reference sequence). V was trimmed by 5 bases and J by 0 bases, leaving 17 bases between them. The DNA of the CDR3 is TGTGCCAGCAGTAAATACTCCGGGACAAGCTCCTACGAGCAGTACTTC. Amino acids: CASSKYSGTSSYEQYF.

The chain links TRBV2 to TRBJ1-4; 7 nucleotides agree with TRBD1. With 10 bases clipped from V and 0 bases from J, the junction kept 8 bases outside the gene matches. Germline V lookup: CDR1 SNHLY, CDR2 FYNNEI. The CDR3 is 15 residues long. The DNA for the CDR3 is TGTGCCACCTTACCTGACAGGGCAACTAATGAAAAACTGTTTTTT. Protein sequence: CATLPDRATNEKLFF.

V and J are TRBV28 and TRBJ1-5; 7 bases match TRBD1. The CDR3 has 15 amino acids. V shed 5 bases and J 3 bases; nucleotides not matched to a gene: 7. Per the germline V gene, CDR1 is MDHEN and CDR2 is SYDVKM. DNA for the CDR3: TGTGCCAGCAGTGGACAGACAGGGCCCAATCAGCCCCAGCATTTT. Translated, it gives CASSGQTGPNQPQHF.

The CDR3 DNA sequence: TGTGCCAGTAGTATTAGGGGGCCGGGCACTGAAGCTTTCTTT. Translated, it gives CASSIRGPGTEAFF. V usage is TRBV19 and J usage is TRBJ1-1, with 7 bases aligning to TRBD1. The V gene end was trimmed by 3 bases and the J gene end by 4 bases; junction bases not matched to a gene: 5. The CDR3 totals 14 residues. Germline CDR1 is LNHDA and CDR2 is SQIVND (reference sequence).